This T cell receptor (beta chain) was sequenced for a study of blood T cells in healthy people across ages. Study-wide results and limits: Per million T cells, the diversity of TCR beta decreased roughly linearly as age advanced.

Combining a sample-barcoded 5' primer with a J-beta primer mix, a second PCR ran for 7 to 11 cycles. Every cDNA was tagged by a template-switch adaptor with 12 random nucleotides. TCRdb itself ran the 5' RACE reads through MiXCR, one entry per CDR3 protein. The table has about 760,000 distinct CDR3 sequences, more than 50% seen once. For this clonotype: Its antigen is unknown.

V shed 5 bases and J 4 bases; nucleotides not matched to a gene: 11. CDR1 is SGHRS, CDR2 YFSETQ, per germline. The CDR3 has 16 residues. The genes are TRBV5-1 and TRBJ2-3; 9 bases fit TRBD1. Sequencing input: blood. This TCR was recovered from a middle-aged man in good health. The CDR3 sequence is CASSSPVDRGADTQYF. The CDR3 DNA reads as TGCGCCAGCAGTTCCCCCGTGGACAGGGGTGCAGATACGCAGTATTTT.